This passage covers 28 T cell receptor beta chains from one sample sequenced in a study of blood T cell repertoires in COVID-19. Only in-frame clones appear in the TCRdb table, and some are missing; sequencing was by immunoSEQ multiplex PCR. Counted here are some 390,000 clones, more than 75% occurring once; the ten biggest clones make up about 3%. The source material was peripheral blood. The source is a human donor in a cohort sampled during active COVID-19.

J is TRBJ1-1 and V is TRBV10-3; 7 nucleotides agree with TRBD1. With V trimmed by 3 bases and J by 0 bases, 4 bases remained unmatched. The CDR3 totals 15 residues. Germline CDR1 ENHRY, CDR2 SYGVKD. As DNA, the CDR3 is TGTGCCATCAGTGACTTGACAGGGATGAACACTGAAGCTTTCTTT. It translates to CAISDLTGMNTEAFF.

The CDR3 spells CATQAWQGGTEAFF. The CDR3 DNA follows: TGTGCCACCCAGGCATGGCAGGGGGGCACTGAAGCTTTCTTT. V is TRBV2 and J is TRBJ1-1; TRBD1 matches 7 bases. The junction had 12 bases not matched to a gene; V was cut back by 10 bases and J by 4 bases. The CDR3 covers 14 residues. Germline lookup yields CDR1 SNHLY and CDR2 FYNNEI.

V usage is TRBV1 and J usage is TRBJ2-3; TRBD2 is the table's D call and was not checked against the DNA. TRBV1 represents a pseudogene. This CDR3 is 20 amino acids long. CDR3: CTSSQDKGLAGVLVTDTQYF. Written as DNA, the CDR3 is TGCACCAGCAGCCAAGATAAGGGACTAGCGGGGGTTCTAGTCACAGATACGCAGTATTTT.

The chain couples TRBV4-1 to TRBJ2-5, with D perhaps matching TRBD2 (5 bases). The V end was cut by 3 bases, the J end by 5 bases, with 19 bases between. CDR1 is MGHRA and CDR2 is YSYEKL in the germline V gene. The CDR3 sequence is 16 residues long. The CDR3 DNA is TGCGCCAGCAGCCAGAGGGAAACCGGGATCAGGGAGACCCAGTACTTC. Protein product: CASSQRETGIRETQYF.

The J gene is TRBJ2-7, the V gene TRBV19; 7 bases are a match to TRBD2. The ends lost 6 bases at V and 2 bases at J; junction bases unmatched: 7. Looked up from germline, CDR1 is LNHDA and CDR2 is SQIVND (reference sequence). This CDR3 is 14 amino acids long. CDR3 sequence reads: CASRTTSNTYEQYF. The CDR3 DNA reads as TGTGCCAGTAGAACGACTAGCAATACCTACGAGCAGTACTTC. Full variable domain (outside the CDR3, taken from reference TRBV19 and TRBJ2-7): DGGITQSPKYLFRKEGQNVTLSCEQNLNHDAMYWYRQDPGQGLRLIYYSQIVNDFQKGDIAEGYSVSREKKESFPLTVTSAQKNPTAFYLCASRTTSNTYEQYFGPGTRLTVT.

CDR3 sequence reads: CASSVGGGSAQETQYF. The CDR3 bases are TGTGCCAGCAGCGTAGGTGGGGGGTCGGCACAAGAGACCCAGTACTTC. The chain is built from TRBV9 and TRBJ2-5, with D maybe TRBD2 (6 bases). The CDR3 runs to 16 residues. CDR1 SGDLS and CDR2 YYNGEE come from the germline V gene. The V gene lost 0 bases and the J gene lost 2 bases, with 14 bases spanning the gap.

In nucleotides, the CDR3 is TGTGCCAGCAGCCAGGACAGGGGCGGGGTCGGAGGGGAGCTGTTTTTT. Protein product: CASSQDRGGVGGELFF. This rearrangement joins TRBV11-1 to TRBJ2-2, with 9 bases matching TRBD1. This CDR3 spans 16 amino acids. The J segment lost 8 bases and the V segment lost 5 bases, leaving 12 bases of the junction unmatched. Germline loops: CDR1 SGHAT, CDR2 FQDESV (reference sequence).

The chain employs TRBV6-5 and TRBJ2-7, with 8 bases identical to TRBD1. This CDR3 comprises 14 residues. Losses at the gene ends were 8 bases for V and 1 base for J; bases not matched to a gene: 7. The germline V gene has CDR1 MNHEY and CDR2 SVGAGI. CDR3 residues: CASRPRDRSYEQYF. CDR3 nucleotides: TGTGCCAGCCGCCCCCGGGACAGGTCCTACGAGCAGTACTTC.

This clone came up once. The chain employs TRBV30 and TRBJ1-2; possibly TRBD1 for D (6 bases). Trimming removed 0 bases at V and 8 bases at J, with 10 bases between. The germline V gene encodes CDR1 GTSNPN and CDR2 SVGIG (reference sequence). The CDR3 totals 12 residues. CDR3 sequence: CAWSVLRGGYTF. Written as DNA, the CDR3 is TGTGCCTGGAGTGTACTCAGGGGAGGCTACACCTTC.

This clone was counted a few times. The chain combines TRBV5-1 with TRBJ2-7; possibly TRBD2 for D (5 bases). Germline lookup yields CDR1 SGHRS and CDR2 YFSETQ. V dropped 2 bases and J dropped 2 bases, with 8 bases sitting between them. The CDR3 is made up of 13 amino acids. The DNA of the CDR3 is TGCGCCAGCAGCTTAAACGGGGCCTACGAGCAGTACTTC. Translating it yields CASSLNGAYEQYF.

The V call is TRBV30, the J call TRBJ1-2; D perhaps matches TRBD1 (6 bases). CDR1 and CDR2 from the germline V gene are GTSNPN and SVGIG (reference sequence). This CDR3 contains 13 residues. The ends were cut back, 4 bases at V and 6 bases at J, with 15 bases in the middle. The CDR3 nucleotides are TGTGCCTGGACCCCCCAACAGGGAGATGGCTACACCTTC. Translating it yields CAWTPQQGDGYTF.

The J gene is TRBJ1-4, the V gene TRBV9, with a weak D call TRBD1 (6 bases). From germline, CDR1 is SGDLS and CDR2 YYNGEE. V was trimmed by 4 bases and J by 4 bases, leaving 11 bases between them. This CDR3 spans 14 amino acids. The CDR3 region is CASSFGQINEKLFF. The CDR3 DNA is TGTGCCAGCAGCTTCGGACAGATTAATGAAAAACTGTTTTTT.

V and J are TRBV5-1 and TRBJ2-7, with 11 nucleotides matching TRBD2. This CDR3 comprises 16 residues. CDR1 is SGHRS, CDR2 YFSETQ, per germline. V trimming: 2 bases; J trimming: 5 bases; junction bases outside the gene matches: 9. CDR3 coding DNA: TGCGCCAGCAGCTTAAAAACTAGCGGGAGTCCCAACGAGCAGTACTTC. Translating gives CASSLKTSGSPNEQYF.

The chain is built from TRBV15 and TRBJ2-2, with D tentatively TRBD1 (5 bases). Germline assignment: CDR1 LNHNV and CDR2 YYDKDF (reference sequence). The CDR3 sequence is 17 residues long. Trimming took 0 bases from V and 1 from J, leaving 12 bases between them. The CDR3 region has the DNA TGTGCCACCAGCAGAGATCGAAGTAGGGGGAACACCGGGGAGCTGTTTTTT. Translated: CATSRDRSRGNTGELFF.

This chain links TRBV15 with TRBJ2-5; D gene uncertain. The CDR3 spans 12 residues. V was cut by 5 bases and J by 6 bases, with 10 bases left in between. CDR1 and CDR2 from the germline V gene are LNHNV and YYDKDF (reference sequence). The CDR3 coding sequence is TGTGCCACCAGCCGCTACTCCCAGACCCAGTACTTC. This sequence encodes CATSRYSQTQYF. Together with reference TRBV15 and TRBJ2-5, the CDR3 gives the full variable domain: DAMVIQNPRYQVTQFGKPVTLSCSQTLNHNVMYWYQQKSSQAPKLLFHYYDKDFNNEADTPDNFQSRRPNTSFCFLDIRSPGLGDTAMYLCATSRYSQTQYFGPGTRLLVL.

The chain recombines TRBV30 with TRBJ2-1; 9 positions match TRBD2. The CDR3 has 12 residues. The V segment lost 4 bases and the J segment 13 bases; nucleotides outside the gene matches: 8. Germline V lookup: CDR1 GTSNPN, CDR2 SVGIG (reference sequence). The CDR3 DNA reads TGTGCCTGGATACGCGGGGGGGCCGACCAGTTCTTC. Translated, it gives CAWIRGGADQFF.

The CDR3 coding sequence is TGTGCCAGCAGCTTAAGCCTACAGGAGTCCTACGAGCAGTACTTC. This codes for CASSLSLQESYEQYF. The chain combines TRBV7-2 with TRBJ2-7; D possibly corresponds to TRBD1 (5 bases). The CDR3 contains 15 residues. The V end was cut by 2 bases, the J end by 1 base, with 12 bases between. Germline CDR1 is SGHTA and CDR2 is FQGNSA.

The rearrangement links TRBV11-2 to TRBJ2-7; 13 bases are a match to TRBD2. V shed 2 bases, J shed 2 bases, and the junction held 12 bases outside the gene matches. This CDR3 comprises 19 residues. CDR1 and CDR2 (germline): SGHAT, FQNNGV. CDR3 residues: CASSLPKRGTSGITYEQYF. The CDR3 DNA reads TGTGCCAGCAGCTTACCGAAACGAGGGACTAGCGGGATCACCTACGAGCAGTACTTC.

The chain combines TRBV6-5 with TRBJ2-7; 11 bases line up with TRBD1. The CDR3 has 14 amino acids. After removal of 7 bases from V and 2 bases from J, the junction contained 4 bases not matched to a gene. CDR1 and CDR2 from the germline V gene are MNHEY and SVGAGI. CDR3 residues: CASTRDRGTYEQYF. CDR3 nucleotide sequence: TGTGCCAGCACCCGGGACAGGGGGACCTACGAGCAGTACTTC.

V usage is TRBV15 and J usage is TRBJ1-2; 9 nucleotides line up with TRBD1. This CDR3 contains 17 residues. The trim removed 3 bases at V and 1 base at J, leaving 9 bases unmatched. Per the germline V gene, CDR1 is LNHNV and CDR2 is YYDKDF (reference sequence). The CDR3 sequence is CATSRGQGADLNYGYTF. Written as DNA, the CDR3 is TGTGCCACCAGCAGGGGACAGGGCGCAGATCTTAACTATGGCTACACCTTC.

The CDR3 protein is CASSPEVAGGYNEQFF. The DNA of the CDR3 is TGTGCCAGCAGCCCAGAGGTAGCGGGGGGGTACAATGAGCAGTTCTTC. The J gene is TRBJ2-1, the V gene TRBV7-3, with 11 bases identical to TRBD2. Trimming cost V 5 bases and J 4 bases; bases outside gene matches: 7. The CDR3 has 16 residues. Germline CDR1 reads SGHTA; CDR2 reads FQGTGA.

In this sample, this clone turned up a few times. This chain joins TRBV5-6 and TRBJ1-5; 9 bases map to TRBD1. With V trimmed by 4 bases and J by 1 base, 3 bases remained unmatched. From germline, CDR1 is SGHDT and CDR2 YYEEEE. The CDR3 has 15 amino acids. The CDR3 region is CASSIGQGSNQPQHF. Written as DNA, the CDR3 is TGTGCCAGCAGCATCGGACAGGGGAGCAATCAGCCCCAGCATTTT.

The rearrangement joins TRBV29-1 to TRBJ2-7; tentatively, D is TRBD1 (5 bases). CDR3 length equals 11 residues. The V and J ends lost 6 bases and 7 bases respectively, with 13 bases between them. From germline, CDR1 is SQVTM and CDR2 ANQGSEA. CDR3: CSVRQSDEQYF. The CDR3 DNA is TGCAGCGTGAGACAGTCGGATGAGCAGTACTTC.

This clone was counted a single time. The CDR3 DNA reads as TGTGCCAGCAGCTTAACGGGGGGCATGGACAATGAGCAGTTCTTC. Amino acids: CASSLTGGMDNEQFF. The V call is TRBV7-6, the J call TRBJ2-1; perhaps TRBD2 as D (7 bases). Deletions cut 2 bases from V and 5 bases from J, with 13 bases between. Germline V gene data show CDR1 as SGHVS and CDR2 as FNYEAQ. The CDR3 length is 15 residues.

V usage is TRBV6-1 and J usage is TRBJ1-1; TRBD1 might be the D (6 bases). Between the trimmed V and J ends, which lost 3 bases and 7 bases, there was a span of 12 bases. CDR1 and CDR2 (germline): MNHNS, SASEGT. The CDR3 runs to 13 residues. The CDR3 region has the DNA TGTGCCAGCAGTGACAGACAGGATGATGAAGCTTTCTTT. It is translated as CASSDRQDDEAFF.

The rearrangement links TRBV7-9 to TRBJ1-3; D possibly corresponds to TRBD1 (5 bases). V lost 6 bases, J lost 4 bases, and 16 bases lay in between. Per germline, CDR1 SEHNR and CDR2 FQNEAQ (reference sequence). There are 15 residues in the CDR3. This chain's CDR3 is CASRTLRGGGNTIYF. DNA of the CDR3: TGTGCCAGCAGAACTTTGAGGGGAGGAGGAAACACCATATATTTT.

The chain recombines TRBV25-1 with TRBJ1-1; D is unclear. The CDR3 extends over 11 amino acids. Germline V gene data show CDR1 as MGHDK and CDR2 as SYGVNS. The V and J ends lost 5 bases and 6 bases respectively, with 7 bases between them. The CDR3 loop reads CASSQRAEAFF. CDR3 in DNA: TGTGCCAGCAGTCAACGGGCTGAAGCTTTCTTT.

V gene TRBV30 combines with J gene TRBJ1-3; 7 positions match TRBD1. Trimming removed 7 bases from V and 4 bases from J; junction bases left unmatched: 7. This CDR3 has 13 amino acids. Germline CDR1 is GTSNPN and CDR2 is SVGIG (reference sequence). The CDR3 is CASETGAGNTIYF. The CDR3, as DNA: TGTGCCTCCGAAACAGGGGCAGGAAACACCATATATTTT.